The 29 T cell receptor beta chains presented below share a single source sample, sequenced in a study of T cell changes during pregnancy in multiple sclerosis. The assay was immunoSEQ multiplex PCR, and TCRdb's table has in-frame clones only and misses some. Of roughly 60,000 clones listed, around nine tenths are singletons. Here the sequenced sample was peripheral blood, taken before pregnancy. These receptors were collected from a female donor with multiple sclerosis, enrolled in a pregnancy study.

The rearrangement uses TRBV5-1 and TRBJ1-4; D is perhaps TRBD1 (6 bases). V was shortened by 4 bases and J by 3 bases, with 13 bases between the two germline ends. This CDR3 comprises 15 residues. Germline assignment: CDR1 SGHRS and CDR2 YFSETQ. The chain's CDR3 is CASSLPQGANEKLFF. As DNA, the CDR3 is TGCGCCAGCAGCCTACCACAGGGAGCTAATGAAAAACTGTTTTTT.

This chain links TRBV5-1 with TRBJ1-1, with D perhaps TRBD1 (5 bases). Germline V gene data show CDR1 as SGHRS and CDR2 as YFSETQ. With 0 bases removed from V and 6 bases from J, the gap between germline ends came to 15 bases. CDR3 length: 15 residues. The CDR3 sequence is CASSLGPGLSAEAFF. CDR3 coding DNA: TGCGCCAGCAGCTTGGGACCAGGGCTGAGCGCTGAAGCTTTCTTT.

The J gene is TRBJ1-1, the V gene TRBV7-9; possibly TRBD1 for D (5 bases). Germline V gene data show CDR1 as SEHNR and CDR2 as FQNEAQ (reference sequence). This CDR3 region has 12 residues. Trimming took off 2 bases at V and 10 bases at J, with 11 bases between the two ends. CDR3 amino acids: CASSLPTQGAFF. The CDR3 nucleotides are TGTGCCAGCAGCTTACCCACCCAGGGAGCTTTCTTT.

This chain connects TRBV4-2 to TRBJ2-7; D ambiguous. The CDR3 has 17 residues. Trimming left V 3 bases short and J 0 bases short, with 18 bases between. CDR1 and CDR2 from the germline V gene are LGHNA and YNFKEQ. CDR3 loop: CASSQGDARSFSYEQYF. CDR3 in DNA: TGTGCCAGCAGCCAGGGCGATGCACGCAGCTTCTCCTACGAGCAGTACTTC.

This sequence joins TRBV19 and TRBJ2-1; 9 bases line up with TRBD1. Per the germline V gene, CDR1 is LNHDA and CDR2 is SQIVND (reference sequence). Trimming cost V 5 bases and J 0 bases; bases outside gene matches: 2. The CDR3 spans 15 residues. The DNA for the CDR3 is TGTGCCAGTAGTCGGACAGGGGACTCCTACAATGAGCAGTTCTTC. It codes for CASSRTGDSYNEQFF.

The chain joins TRBV7-2 to TRBJ2-7; a possible D gene is TRBD2 (6 bases). Deletions cut 1 base from V and 7 bases from J, with 14 bases between. This CDR3 spans 14 amino acids. Germline assignment: CDR1 SGHTA and CDR2 FQGNSA. The CDR3, as DNA: TGTGCCAGCAGCTTAGATAGCGGCGGGAATGAGCAGTACTTC. Amino acids: CASSLDSGGNEQYF.

V is TRBV10-3 and J is TRBJ1-1; weak D call: TRBD1 (5 bases). This CDR3 region has 14 residues. Germline CDR1 is ENHRY and CDR2 is SYGVKD. Deletions cut 6 bases from V and 3 bases from J, with 14 bases between. CDR3 bases: TGTGCCATCAGCTCCCCTGGCAGGGACACTGAAGCTTTCTTT. It translates to CAISSPGRDTEAFF.

This rearrangement joins TRBV19 to TRBJ2-1, with 13 bases identical to TRBD2. CDR3 length: 16 amino acids. CDR1 LNHDA and CDR2 SQIVND come from the germline V gene (reference sequence). J lost 7 bases, V lost 7 bases, and 10 bases had no gene match. The CDR3, as DNA: TGTGCCAGTACCCCCCCTGGGACTAGCGGGGTAAATGAGCAGTTCTTC. Its translation is CASTPPGTSGVNEQFF.

The chain recombines TRBV5-5 with TRBJ1-5, with D unclear. Germline CDR1 and CDR2: SGHKS and YYEKEE (reference sequence). The CDR3 runs 12 residues. The germline V and J ends were trimmed by 3 bases and 11 bases, with 12 bases remaining between them. In nucleotides, the CDR3 is TGTGCCAGCAGCTCTGGCGGGGTTGCCCAGCATTTT. It translates to CASSSGGVAQHF.

The chain joins TRBV29-1 to TRBJ2-7; 12 positions match TRBD1. Looked up from germline, CDR1 is SQVTM and CDR2 is ANQGSEA. This CDR3 is built from 14 residues. Losses at the gene ends were 3 bases for V and 5 bases for J; bases not matched to a gene: 5. The CDR3 sequence is CSVDEGQGADEQYF. The DNA of the CDR3 is TGCAGCGTTGATGAGGGACAGGGGGCCGACGAGCAGTACTTC.

The count of this clone is one. V usage is TRBV5-3 and J usage is TRBJ2-7; 7 bases map to TRBD1. TRBV5-3 is designated an ORF whose function remains uncertain. This CDR3 spans 16 amino acids. The ends lost 4 bases at V and 3 bases at J; junction bases unmatched: 13. CDR3 nucleotide sequence: TGTGCCAGAAGCCCACGATACCGGGACAGCCGCTACGAGCAGTACTTC. It yields the protein CARSPRYRDSRYEQYF.

A single count supports this clone. V usage is TRBV7-9 and J usage is TRBJ1-3; D may be TRBD1 (6 bases). Trimming took off 4 bases at V and 0 bases at J, with 7 bases between the two ends. The CDR3 has 14 residues. Germline CDR1 SEHNR, CDR2 FQNEAQ (reference sequence). The CDR3 sequence: CASSSGVSGNTIYF. In DNA form, the CDR3 reads TGTGCCAGCAGCTCAGGGGTCTCTGGAAACACCATATATTTT.

The chain carries TRBV29-1 and TRBJ2-5; 8 nucleotides match TRBD1. Germline assignment: CDR1 SQVTM and CDR2 ANQGSEA. The J segment lost 5 bases and the V segment lost 8 bases, leaving 1 base of the junction unmatched. The CDR3 covers 10 residues. DNA of the CDR3: TGCAGCAACAGGGGGGAGACCCAGTACTTC. Translating gives CSNRGETQYF.

The chain uses TRBV10-3 and TRBJ2-1, with TRBD1 as a possible D gene (6 bases). This CDR3 spans 13 amino acids. V shed 6 bases and J shed 7 bases, with 13 bases lying between them. Germline V gene lookup returns CDR1 ENHRY and CDR2 SYGVKD. The CDR3: CAISTGTGNEQFF. DNA for the CDR3: TGTGCCATCAGCACAGGGACGGGGAATGAGCAGTTCTTC.

The chain has TRBV2 and TRBJ2-5, with D perhaps matching TRBD2 (6 bases). TRBJ2-7 matches the DNA end more closely, so the J call is doubtful. Germline CDR1 SNHLY, CDR2 FYNNEI. The CDR3 is 16 residues long. The CDR3 DNA is TGTGCCAGCAGTGAGTGGGGAGGCGCTAGCTCCTACGAGCAGTACTTC. Its translation: CASSEWGGASSYEQYF.

The genes are TRBV15 and TRBJ2-2; D possibly corresponds to TRBD2 (6 bases). The V end was cut by 5 bases, the J end by 6 bases, with 22 bases between. The germline CDR1 and CDR2 sequences are LNHNV and YYDKDF (reference sequence). CDR3 length: 17 amino acids. In nucleotides, the CDR3 is TGTGCCACCAGCCCCTGGGGGGTTGGGGTGTCGGCCGGGGAGCTGTTTTTT. The encoded protein is CATSPWGVGVSAGELFF.

V usage is TRBV2 and J usage is TRBJ2-5; 10 bases map to TRBD2. Germline CDR1 reads SNHLY; CDR2 reads FYNNEI. This CDR3 contains 16 residues. The J segment lost 1 base and the V segment lost 8 bases, leaving 10 bases of the junction unmatched. Here the CDR3 reads CASLPPSGGLQETQYF. As DNA, the CDR3 is TGTGCCAGCCTGCCCCCTAGCGGGGGCCTCCAAGAGACCCAGTACTTC.

This chain connects TRBV5-6 to TRBJ2-3; D remains ambiguous. CDR3 length: 13 amino acids. CDR1 and CDR2 from the germline V gene are SGHDT and YYEEEE. Trimming shortened V by 4 bases and J by 4 bases, and 10 bases separated the two germline ends. The DNA for the CDR3 is TGTGCCAGCAGCCTAAGGCGGTCAGATACGCAGTATTTT. Translation gives CASSLRRSDTQYF.

J is TRBJ1-2 and V is TRBV6-4, with 7 bases matching TRBD1. The V gene end was trimmed by 5 bases and the J gene end by 4 bases; junction bases not matched to a gene: 7. Germline V gene lookup returns CDR1 MRHNA and CDR2 SNTAGT. The CDR3 contains 14 residues. CDR3 nucleotide sequence: TGTGCCAGCAGTTATCGACAGGGAGGCTATGGCTACACCTTC. Its translation is CASSYRQGGYGYTF.

The V call is TRBV7-8, the J call TRBJ1-1, with no clear D. Germline V lookup: CDR1 SGHVS, CDR2 FQNEAQ. V was cut by 1 base and J by 10 bases, with 19 bases left in between. The CDR3 loop spans 15 amino acids. CDR3 in amino acids: CASSLGSGTRAGAFF. The CDR3 bases are TGTGCCAGCAGCTTAGGGTCGGGAACTAGAGCGGGAGCTTTCTTT. The entire variable domain, with the rest obtained from reference TRBV7-8 and TRBJ1-1, is as follows: GAGVSQSPRYKVAKRGQDVALRCDPISGHVSLFWYQQALGQGPEFLTYFQNEAQLDKSGLPSDRFFAERPEGSVSTLKIQRTQQEDSAVYLCASSLGSGTRAGAFFGQGTRLTVV.

This clone was detected only a few times. The gene calls are TRBV18 and TRBJ1-6; D may be TRBD1 (5 bases). The CDR3 runs 14 residues. The germline V gene has CDR1 KGHSH and CDR2 LQKENI. V lost 4 bases, J lost 7 bases, and 11 bases lay in between. DNA of the CDR3: TGTGCCAGCTCACTTTTAGGGGTAAATTCACCCCTCCACTTT. Its protein is CASSLLGVNSPLHF.

The chain combines TRBV2 with TRBJ2-7; 10 nucleotides align to TRBD2. V lost 2 bases and J lost 5; bases outside the gene matches: 6. Germline lookup yields CDR1 SNHLY and CDR2 FYNNEI. The CDR3 covers 15 residues. The CDR3: CASSELASGGHEQYF. The CDR3 DNA follows: TGTGCCAGCAGTGAACTTGCTAGCGGGGGCCACGAGCAGTACTTC.

This chain connects TRBV6-4 to TRBJ2-2, with 11 bases matching TRBD1. The CDR3 length is 17 residues. Germline CDR1 and CDR2: MRHNA and SNTAGT. V shed 2 bases and J 5 bases; nucleotides not matched to a gene: 7. CDR3 residues: CASSDPLGTGGTGELFF. The CDR3 coding sequence is TGTGCCAGCAGTGACCCCCTTGGGACAGGGGGTACCGGGGAGCTGTTTTTT.

Only one count was recorded for this clone. The chain is built from TRBV7-9 and TRBJ1-1; the D gene is possibly TRBD1 (6 bases). This CDR3 contains 14 residues. Trimming took 2 bases from V and 5 from J, leaving 12 bases between them. The germline gives CDR1 SEHNR, CDR2 FQNEAQ (reference sequence). CDR3 nucleotides: TGTGCCAGCAGCTTAAGGGACAATCCTACTGAAGCTTTCTTT. Protein product: CASSLRDNPTEAFF.

The rearrangement joins TRBV6-5 to TRBJ1-1, with 10 bases aligning to TRBD1. The germline CDR1 and CDR2 sequences are MNHEY and SVGAGI. The length of the CDR3 is 15 residues. Losses at the gene ends were 5 bases for V and 4 bases for J; bases not matched to a gene: 7. CDR3 protein: CASSPPTGGLTEAFF. Written as DNA, the CDR3 is TGTGCCAGCAGTCCACCGACAGGGGGCCTCACTGAAGCTTTCTTT.

V gene TRBV7-2 combines with J gene TRBJ2-7, with a tentative D call TRBD1 (7 bases). V shed 1 base and J shed 7 bases, with 17 bases lying between them. CDR1 and CDR2 from the germline V gene are SGHTA and FQGNSA. CDR3 length: 15 residues. CDR3 nucleotide sequence: TGTGCCAGCAGCTTAGTACCTGGGGCAGGGGGGGAGCAGTACTTC. The encoded protein is CASSLVPGAGGEQYF.

The V call is TRBV10-3, the J call TRBJ2-1; 8 nucleotides agree with TRBD2. There are 17 residues in the CDR3. V shed 6 bases and J 0 bases; nucleotides not matched to a gene: 10. Germline CDR1 ENHRY, CDR2 SYGVKD. The CDR3 bases are TGTGCCATCAGCAGAACAAGCGGGGGCAGCTCCTACAATGAGCAGTTCTTC. Translating it yields CAISRTSGGSSYNEQFF.

The chain couples TRBV12-5 to TRBJ2-5; possibly TRBD1 for D (6 bases). V was shortened by 3 bases and J by 3 bases, with 11 bases between the two germline ends. The CDR3 runs 14 residues. Germline CDR1 is LGHNT and CDR2 is FRNRAP. This CDR3 reads CASGLGTYEETQYF. Written as DNA, the CDR3 is TGTGCTAGTGGTTTAGGGACATATGAAGAGACCCAGTACTTC.

The chain carries TRBV7-3 and TRBJ2-3; 8 nucleotides align to TRBD2. The CDR3 sequence is 15 residues long. Germline V lookup: CDR1 SGHTA, CDR2 FQGTGA. The trim removed 5 bases at V and 6 bases at J, leaving 10 bases unmatched. In nucleotides, the CDR3 is TGTGCCAGCAGCCCCGGCGGGGGGTCTCTTGATACGCAGTATTTT. This encodes CASSPGGGSLDTQYF.